This is a list of T cell receptor beta chains from one sample in a study of blood T cell repertoires in COVID-19. Repertoires were generated with immunoSEQ multiplex PCR, while TCRdb's copy carries only in-frame clones and drops some. The profile shows about 170,000 clones, 79% of them singletons. The sequencing input was PBMCs or T cells enriched from blood (not recorded which). Every receptor here comes from a woman aged 70-85 years in a cohort exposed to, infected with or recovered from COVID-19 (not recorded which). Both conserved end residues are part of each CDR3. Each record gives: J gene, V gene, D gene, clone size, CDR3 DNA, CDR3 protein. The D gene is left open where the match is weak. Where a row states a size, it is once, few, many or the class of an expanded clone; other rows omit it.

j_call: TRBJ2-1; v_call: TRBV18; d_call: TRBD1; clone_size: .; cdr3_nt: TGTGCCAGCTCGACAGGGTTCGATGAGCAGTTCTTC; cdr3_aa: CASSTGFDEQFF
j_call: TRBJ2-5; v_call: TRBV28; d_call: .; clone_size: .; cdr3_nt: TGTGCCAGCAGTTTGATTGGGACATCGGACGAGACCCAGTACTTC; cdr3_aa: CASSLIGTSDETQYF
j_call: TRBJ2-3; v_call: TRBV24-1; d_call: .; clone_size: .; cdr3_nt: TGTGCCATCGGCGACAGTTTAGGCACAGATACGCAGTATTTT; cdr3_aa: CAIGDSLGTDTQYF
j_call: TRBJ1-1; v_call: TRBV3-1/TRBV3-2; d_call: .; clone_size: .; cdr3_nt: TGTGCCAGCAGCCAGGGCCCGAACACTGAAGCTTTCTTT; cdr3_aa: CASSQGPNTEAFF
j_call: TRBJ1-2; v_call: TRBV7-8; d_call: TRBD1; clone_size: .; cdr3_nt: TGTGCCAGTTACAGGGGCGGCGGCTACACCTTC; cdr3_aa: CASYRGGGYTF
j_call: TRBJ2-2; v_call: TRBV2; d_call: .; clone_size: .; cdr3_nt: TGTGCCAGCAGCGGGGTCACCGGGGAGCTGTTTTTT; cdr3_aa: CASSGVTGELFF
j_call: TRBJ1-2; v_call: TRBV6-1; d_call: .; clone_size: few; cdr3_nt: TGTGCCAGCAGTGAGGGCAGCCACTATGGCTACACCTTC; cdr3_aa: CASSEGSHYGYTF
j_call: TRBJ2-5; v_call: TRBV19; d_call: TRBD2; clone_size: .; cdr3_nt: TGTGCCAGTAGTATTCTAGCGGGAGGGCAAGAGACCCAGTACTTC; cdr3_aa: CASSILAGGQETQYF
j_call: TRBJ2-7; v_call: TRBV18; d_call: .; clone_size: .; cdr3_nt: TGTGCCAGCTCACCACCCGGCTCCTACGAGCAGTACTTC; cdr3_aa: CASSPPGSYEQYF
j_call: TRBJ1-2; v_call: TRBV30; d_call: .; clone_size: .; cdr3_nt: TGTGCCTGGGGACAGAACTATGGCTACACCTTC; cdr3_aa: CAWGQNYGYTF
j_call: TRBJ1-1; v_call: TRBV12-3/TRBV12-4; d_call: .; clone_size: few; cdr3_nt: TGTGCCAGCAGTTTAAGAACAGGGCCCGAAGCTTTCTTT; cdr3_aa: CASSLRTGPEAFF
j_call: TRBJ1-5; v_call: TRBV2; d_call: .; clone_size: .; cdr3_nt: TGTGCCAGCAGGAAGACAGACAATAGCAATCAGCCCCAGCATTTT; cdr3_aa: CASRKTDNSNQPQHF
j_call: TRBJ2-7; v_call: TRBV28; d_call: .; clone_size: .; cdr3_nt: TGTGCCAGCAGTCTGCACTCGACCTACGAGCAGTACTTC; cdr3_aa: CASSLHSTYEQYF
j_call: TRBJ2-1; v_call: TRBV19; d_call: TRBD1; clone_size: .; cdr3_nt: TGTGCCAGTAGTATAGGCTGGGACAGGGGGTTCAATGAGCAGTTCTTC; cdr3_aa: CASSIGWDRGFNEQFF
j_call: TRBJ1-2; v_call: TRBV10-3; d_call: .; clone_size: .; cdr3_nt: TGTGCCATCAGTGAACAGGCCTATGGCTACACCTTC; cdr3_aa: CAISEQAYGYTF
j_call: TRBJ1-2; v_call: TRBV7-8; d_call: .; clone_size: .; cdr3_nt: TGTGCCAGCAGCTTAGAGGATCATCGGGGTGGCTACACCTTC; cdr3_aa: CASSLEDHRGGYTF
j_call: TRBJ2-1; v_call: TRBV5-6; d_call: .; clone_size: once; cdr3_nt: TGTGCCAGCAGCTTGGAAGAACTTGAGCAGTTCTTC; cdr3_aa: CASSLEELEQFF
j_call: TRBJ2-7; v_call: TRBV28; d_call: TRBD2; clone_size: .; cdr3_nt: TGTGCCAGCAGTGGCGGGGGGCGCGACTTGGAGTACTTC; cdr3_aa: CASSGGGRDLEYF
j_call: TRBJ2-1; v_call: TRBV20-1; d_call: TRBD2; clone_size: .; cdr3_nt: TGCAGTGCTAGTCAACCGGGACTAGCGGGAGGGCGGGGATACAATGAGCAGTTCTTC; cdr3_aa: CSASQPGLAGGRGYNEQFF
j_call: TRBJ1-6; v_call: TRBV28; d_call: .; clone_size: once; cdr3_nt: TGTGCCAGCAGTGAGAGCCCGATTAATTCACCCCTCCACTTT; cdr3_aa: CASSESPINSPLHF
j_call: TRBJ2-1; v_call: TRBV7-9; d_call: .; clone_size: .; cdr3_nt: TGTGCCAGCAGCTTAAGTGATCTCAGCTCCTACAATGAGCAGTTCTTC; cdr3_aa: CASSLSDLSSYNEQFF
j_call: TRBJ2-5; v_call: TRBV10-3; d_call: TRBD1; clone_size: .; cdr3_nt: TGTGCCATCAGTCCGTCAGGGGGAGAGACCCAGTACTTC; cdr3_aa: CAISPSGGETQYF